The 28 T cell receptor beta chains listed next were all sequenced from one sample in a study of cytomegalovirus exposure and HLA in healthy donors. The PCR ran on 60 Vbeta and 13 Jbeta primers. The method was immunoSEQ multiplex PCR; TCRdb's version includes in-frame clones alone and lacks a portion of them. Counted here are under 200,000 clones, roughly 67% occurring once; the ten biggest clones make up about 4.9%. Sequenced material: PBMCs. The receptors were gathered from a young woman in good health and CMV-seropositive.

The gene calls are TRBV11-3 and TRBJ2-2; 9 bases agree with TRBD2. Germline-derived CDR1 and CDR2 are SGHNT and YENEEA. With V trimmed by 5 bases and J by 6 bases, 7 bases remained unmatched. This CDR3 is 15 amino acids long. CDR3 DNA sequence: TGTGCCAGCAGCCCGCGGGGGGGGGCATCCGGGGAGCTGTTTTTT. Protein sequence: CASSPRGGASGELFF.

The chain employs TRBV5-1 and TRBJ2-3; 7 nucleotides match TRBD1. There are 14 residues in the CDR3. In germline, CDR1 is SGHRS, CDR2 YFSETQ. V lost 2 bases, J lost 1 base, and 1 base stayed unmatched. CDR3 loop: CASSFGQGTDTQYF. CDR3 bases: TGCGCCAGCAGCTTTGGACAGGGCACAGATACGCAGTATTTT.

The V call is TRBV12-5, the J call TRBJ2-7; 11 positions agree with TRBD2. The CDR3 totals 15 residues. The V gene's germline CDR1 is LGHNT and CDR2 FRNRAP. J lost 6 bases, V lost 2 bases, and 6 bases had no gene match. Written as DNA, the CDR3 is TGTGCTAGTGGTTTGATAGCGGGGGGGCTGCGCGAGCAGTACTTC. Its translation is CASGLIAGGLREQYF.

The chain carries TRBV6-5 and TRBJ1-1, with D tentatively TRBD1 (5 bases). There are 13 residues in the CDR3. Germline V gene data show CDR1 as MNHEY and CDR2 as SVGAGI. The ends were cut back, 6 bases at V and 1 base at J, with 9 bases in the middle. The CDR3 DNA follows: TGTGCCAGCAGAGAAACAGGGAACACTGAAGCTTTCTTT. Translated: CASRETGNTEAFF.

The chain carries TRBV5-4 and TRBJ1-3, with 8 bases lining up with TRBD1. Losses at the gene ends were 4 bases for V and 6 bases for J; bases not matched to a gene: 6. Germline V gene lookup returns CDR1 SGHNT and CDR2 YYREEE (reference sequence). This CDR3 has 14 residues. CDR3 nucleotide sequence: TGTGCCAGCAGCCCAGGACAGGGTGAAAACACCATATATTTT. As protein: CASSPGQGENTIYF. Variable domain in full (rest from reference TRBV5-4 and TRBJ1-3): ETGVTQSPTHLIKTRGQQVTLRCSSQSGHNTVSWYQQALGQGPQFIFQYYREEENGRGNFPPRFSGLQFPNYSSELNVNALELDDSALYLCASSPGQGENTIYFGEGSWLTVV.

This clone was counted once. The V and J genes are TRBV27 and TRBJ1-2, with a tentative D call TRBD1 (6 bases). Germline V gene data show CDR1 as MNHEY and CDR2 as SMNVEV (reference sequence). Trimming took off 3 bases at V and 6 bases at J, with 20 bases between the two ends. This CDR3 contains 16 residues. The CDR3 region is CASSFMARGLGNGYTF. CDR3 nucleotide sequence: TGTGCCAGCAGTTTCATGGCGAGGGGGTTAGGAAATGGCTACACCTTC.

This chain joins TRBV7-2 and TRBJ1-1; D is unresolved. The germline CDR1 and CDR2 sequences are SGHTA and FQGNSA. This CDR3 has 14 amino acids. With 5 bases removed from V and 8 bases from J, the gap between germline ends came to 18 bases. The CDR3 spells CASSDQVSAYEAFF. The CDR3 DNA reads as TGTGCCAGCAGCGATCAGGTTTCGGCGTACGAAGCTTTCTTT. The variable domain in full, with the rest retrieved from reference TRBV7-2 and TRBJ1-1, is GAGVSQSPSNKVTEKGKDVELRCDPISGHTALYWYRQSLGQGLEFLIYFQGNSAPDKSGLPSDRFSAERTGGSVSTLTIQRTQQEDSAVYLCASSDQVSAYEAFFGQGTRLTVV.

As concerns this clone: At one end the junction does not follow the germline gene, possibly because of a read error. The CDR3 DNA sequence: TGTGCCAGCAGTTTCCCATCCGCGACGGGGTCCTGGGACTTC. Translating it yields CASSFPSATGSWDF. The chain couples TRBV28 to TRBJ2-7; maybe TRBD2 (5 bases). This CDR3 is 14 amino acids long. Per germline, CDR1 MDHEN and CDR2 SYDVKM.

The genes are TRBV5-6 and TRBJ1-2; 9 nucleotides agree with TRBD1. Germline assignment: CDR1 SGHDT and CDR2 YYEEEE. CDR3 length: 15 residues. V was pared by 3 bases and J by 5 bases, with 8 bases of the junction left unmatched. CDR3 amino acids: CASSSWDRAGYGYTF. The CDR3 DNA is TGTGCCAGCAGCTCGTGGGACAGGGCAGGGTATGGCTACACCTTC.

Here the CDR3 reads CASSLTGGRTEAFF. In DNA form, the CDR3 reads TGTGCCAGCAGTCTAACAGGGGGACGGACTGAAGCTTTCTTT. The chain is built from TRBV28 and TRBJ1-1; 8 bases match TRBD1. V trimming: 5 bases; J trimming: 5 bases; junction bases outside the gene matches: 7. Germline loops: CDR1 MDHEN, CDR2 SYDVKM. The CDR3 contains 14 residues.

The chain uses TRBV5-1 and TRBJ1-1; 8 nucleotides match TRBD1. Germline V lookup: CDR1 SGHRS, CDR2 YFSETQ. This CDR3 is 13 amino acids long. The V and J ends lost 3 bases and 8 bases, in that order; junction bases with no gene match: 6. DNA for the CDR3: TGCGCCAGCAGCTCCACAGGGGGTGCCGAAGCTTTCTTT. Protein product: CASSSTGGAEAFF.

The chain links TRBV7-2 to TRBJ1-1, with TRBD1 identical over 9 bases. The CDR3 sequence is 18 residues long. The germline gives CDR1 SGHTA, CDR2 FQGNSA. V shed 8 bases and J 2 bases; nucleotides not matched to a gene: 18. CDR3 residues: CASRRGGSTGGANTEAFF. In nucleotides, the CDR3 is TGTGCCAGCCGACGGGGAGGGAGTACAGGGGGCGCCAACACTGAAGCTTTCTTT.

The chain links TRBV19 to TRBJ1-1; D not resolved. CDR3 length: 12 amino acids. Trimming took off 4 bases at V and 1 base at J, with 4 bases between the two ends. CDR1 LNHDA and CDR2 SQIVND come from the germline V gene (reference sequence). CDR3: CASSTWNTEAFF. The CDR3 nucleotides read TGTGCCAGTAGTACTTGGAACACTGAAGCTTTCTTT.

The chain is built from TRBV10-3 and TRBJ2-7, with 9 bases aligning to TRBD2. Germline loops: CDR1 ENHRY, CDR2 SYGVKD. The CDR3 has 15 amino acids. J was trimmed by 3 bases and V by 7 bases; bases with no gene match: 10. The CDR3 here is CAITSWRGGVYEQYF. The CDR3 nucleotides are TGTGCCATCACAAGTTGGCGGGGGGGCGTCTACGAGCAGTACTTC.

The CDR3 region has the DNA TGCAGCGCTGAGGACAGACCGAACACTGAAGCTTTCTTT. Amino acids: CSAEDRPNTEAFF. This rearrangement joins TRBV29-1 to TRBJ1-1; D possibly corresponds to TRBD1 (6 bases). Trimming pared 7 bases from V and 1 base from J, leaving 13 bases between. Germline CDR1 reads SQVTM; CDR2 reads ANQGSEA. The length of the CDR3 is 13 residues.

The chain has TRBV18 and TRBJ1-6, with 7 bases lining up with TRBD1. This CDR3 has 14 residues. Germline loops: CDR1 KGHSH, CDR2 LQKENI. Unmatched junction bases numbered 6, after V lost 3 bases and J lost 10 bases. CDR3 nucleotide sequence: TGTGCCAGCTCACCCGGACAGGCATCATCACCCCTCCACTTT. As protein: CASSPGQASSPLHF.

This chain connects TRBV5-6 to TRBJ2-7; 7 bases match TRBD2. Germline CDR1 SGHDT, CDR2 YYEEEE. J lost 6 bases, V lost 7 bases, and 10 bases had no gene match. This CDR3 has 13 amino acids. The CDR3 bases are TGTGCCAGCGGTAGCGGGCCGACGGGCGAGCAGTACTTC. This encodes CASGSGPTGEQYF.

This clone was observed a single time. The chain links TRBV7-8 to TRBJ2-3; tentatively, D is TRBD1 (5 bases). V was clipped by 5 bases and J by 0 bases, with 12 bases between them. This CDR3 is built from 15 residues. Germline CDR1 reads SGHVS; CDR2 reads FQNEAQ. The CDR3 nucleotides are TGTGCCAGCAGCCTCGTAGGGGCTAGCACAGATACGCAGTATTTT. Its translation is CASSLVGASTDTQYF.

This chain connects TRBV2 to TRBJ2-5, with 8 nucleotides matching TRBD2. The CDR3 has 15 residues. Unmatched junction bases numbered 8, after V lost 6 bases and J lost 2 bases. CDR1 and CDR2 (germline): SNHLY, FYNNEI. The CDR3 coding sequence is TGTGCCAGCAGAAAACGGGGACTAGTGCAAGAGACCCAGTACTTC. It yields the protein CASRKRGLVQETQYF.

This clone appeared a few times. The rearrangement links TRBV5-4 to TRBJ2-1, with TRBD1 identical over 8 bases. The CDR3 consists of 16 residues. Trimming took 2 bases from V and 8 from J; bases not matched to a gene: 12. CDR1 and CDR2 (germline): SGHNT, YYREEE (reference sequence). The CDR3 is CASSFLTGGTVDEQFF. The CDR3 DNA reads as TGTGCCAGCAGCTTTTTAACAGGGGGGACCGTGGATGAGCAGTTCTTC. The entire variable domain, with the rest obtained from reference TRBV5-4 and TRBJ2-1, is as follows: ETGVTQSPTHLIKTRGQQVTLRCSSQSGHNTVSWYQQALGQGPQFIFQYYREEENGRGNFPPRFSGLQFPNYSSELNVNALELDDSALYLCASSFLTGGTVDEQFFGPGTRLTVL.

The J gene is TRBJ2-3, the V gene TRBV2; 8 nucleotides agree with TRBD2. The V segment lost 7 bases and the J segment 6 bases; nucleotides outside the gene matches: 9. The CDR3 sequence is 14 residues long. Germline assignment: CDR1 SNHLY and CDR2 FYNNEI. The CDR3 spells CASNPSGYLDTQYF. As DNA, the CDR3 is TGTGCCAGCAATCCTAGCGGGTACCTCGATACGCAGTATTTT. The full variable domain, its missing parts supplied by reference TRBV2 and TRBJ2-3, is EPEVTQTPSHQVTQMGQEVILRCVPISNHLYFYWYRQILGQKVEFLVSFYNNEISEKSEIFDDQFSVERPDGSNFTLKIRSTKLEDSAMYFCASNPSGYLDTQYFGPGTRLTVL.

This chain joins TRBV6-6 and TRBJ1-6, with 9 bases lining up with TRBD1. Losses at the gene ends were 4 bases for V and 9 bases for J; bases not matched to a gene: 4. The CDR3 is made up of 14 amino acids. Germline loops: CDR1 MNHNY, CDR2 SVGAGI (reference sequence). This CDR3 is CASSSQGASSPLHF. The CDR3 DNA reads TGTGCCAGCAGTTCACAGGGGGCTAGTTCACCCCTCCACTTT.

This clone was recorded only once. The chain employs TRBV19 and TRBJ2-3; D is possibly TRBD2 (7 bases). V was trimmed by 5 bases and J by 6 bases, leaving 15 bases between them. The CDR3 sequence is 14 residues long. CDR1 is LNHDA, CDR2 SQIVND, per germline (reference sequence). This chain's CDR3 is CASSEGGAGDTQYF. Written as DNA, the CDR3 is TGTGCCAGTAGTGAGGGGGGGGCCGGGGATACGCAGTATTTT.

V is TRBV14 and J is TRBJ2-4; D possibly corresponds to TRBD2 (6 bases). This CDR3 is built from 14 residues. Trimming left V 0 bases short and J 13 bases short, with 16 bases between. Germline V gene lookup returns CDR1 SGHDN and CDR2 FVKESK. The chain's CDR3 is CASSQDWAGGGQYF. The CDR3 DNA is TGTGCCAGCAGCCAAGATTGGGCCGGGGGAGGCCAGTACTTC.

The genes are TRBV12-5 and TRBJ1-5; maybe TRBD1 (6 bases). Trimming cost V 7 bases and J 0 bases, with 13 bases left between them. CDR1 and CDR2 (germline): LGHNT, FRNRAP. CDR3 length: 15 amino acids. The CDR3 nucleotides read TGTGCTAGTGTACAGGGCGGAAATAGCAATCAGCCCCAGCATTTT. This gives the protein CASVQGGNSNQPQHF.

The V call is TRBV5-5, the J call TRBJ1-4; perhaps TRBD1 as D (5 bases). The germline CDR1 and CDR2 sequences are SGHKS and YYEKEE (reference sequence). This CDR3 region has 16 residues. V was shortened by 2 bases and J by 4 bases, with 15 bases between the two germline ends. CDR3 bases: TGTGCCAGCAGCTTTTCAATCGGGGGGATTAATGAAAAACTGTTTTTT. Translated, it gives CASSFSIGGINEKLFF.

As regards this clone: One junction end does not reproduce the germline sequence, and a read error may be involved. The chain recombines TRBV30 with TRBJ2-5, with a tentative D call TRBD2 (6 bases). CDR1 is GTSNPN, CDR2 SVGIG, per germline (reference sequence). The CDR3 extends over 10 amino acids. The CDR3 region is CARVVGLSDF. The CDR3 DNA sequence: TGTGCCCGAGTCGTGGGACTGTCAGACTTC.

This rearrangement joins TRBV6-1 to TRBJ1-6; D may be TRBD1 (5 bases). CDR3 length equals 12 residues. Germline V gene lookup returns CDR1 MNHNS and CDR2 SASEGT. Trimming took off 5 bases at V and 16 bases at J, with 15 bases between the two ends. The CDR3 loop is CASSRDGGWLHF. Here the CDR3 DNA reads TGTGCCAGCAGTCGTGACGGGGGGTGGCTCCACTTT.